A single sample is the source of the 30 T cell receptor beta chains below, sequenced in a study of CD8 T cells in Susac syndrome. Random hexamers served to reverse transcribe roughly 0.45 to 1 ug RNA. One entry per CDR3 protein results from TCRdb running MiXCR on the immunoSEQ multiplex PCR reads. In the table there are about 94,000 distinct CDR3 sequences, around 94% of which are singletons. Sequencing was performed on CD4+ T cells from PBMCs. These TCRs come from a human donor with Susac syndrome.

The chain joins TRBV20-1 to TRBJ2-7; TRBD1 matches at 7 bases. CDR1 is DFQATT and CDR2 is SNEGSKA in the germline V gene (reference sequence). V lost 1 base to trimming and J lost 6 bases; unmatched junction nucleotides: 3. The CDR3 extends over 12 amino acids. This CDR3 reads CSARATGVEQYF. DNA of the CDR3: TGCAGTGCTAGAGCTACAGGGGTCGAGCAGTACTTC.

This chain connects TRBV12-3 or TRBV12-4 to TRBJ2-5, with TRBD1 matching 8 bases. The CDR3 has 15 amino acids. The V segment lost 7 bases and the J segment 5 bases; nucleotides outside the gene matches: 12. The CDR3 loop reads CASTGQGPSQETQYF. Written as DNA, the CDR3 is TGTGCCAGCACAGGACAGGGTCCATCGCAGGAGACCCAGTACTTC.

The chain links TRBV7-3 to TRBJ1-3; unclear D gene. This CDR3 is built from 13 residues. Trimming shortened V by 2 bases and J by 4 bases, and 6 bases separated the two germline ends. Per the germline V gene, CDR1 is SGHTA and CDR2 is FQGTGA. The CDR3 is CASSLGRGNTIYF. The DNA of the CDR3 is TGTGCCAGCAGCTTAGGGCGGGGAAACACCATATATTTT.

This clonotype showed up just a few times. This chain connects TRBV12-3 or TRBV12-4 to TRBJ1-5, with D possibly being TRBD1 (6 bases). The CDR3 is made up of 15 amino acids. V lost 6 bases and J lost 0, with 12 bases in between. CDR3 coding DNA: TGTGCCAGCAGCCCCGGAGGGGGTAGCAATCAGCCCCAGCATTTT. It translates to CASSPGGGSNQPQHF.

The chain couples TRBV28 to TRBJ1-1; 8 bases are a match to TRBD1. The CDR3 consists of 14 residues. Germline CDR1 and CDR2: MDHEN and SYDVKM. V gave up 4 bases and J gave up 0 bases; unmatched junction bases: 1. In DNA, the CDR3 is TGTGCCAGCAGTTCGACAGGGGTGAACACTGAAGCTTTCTTT. Its protein product is CASSSTGVNTEAFF.

The chain is built from TRBV20-1 and TRBJ1-1; D is uncertain. From germline, CDR1 is DFQATT and CDR2 SNEGSKA (reference sequence). The length of the CDR3 is 14 residues. V dropped 0 bases and J dropped 5 bases, with 13 bases sitting between them. The chain's CDR3 is CSARDQGRWTEAFF. CDR3 bases: TGCAGTGCTAGAGATCAAGGTCGTTGGACTGAAGCTTTCTTT.

This clonotype showed up just once. V usage is TRBV7-8 and J usage is TRBJ2-6; TRBD1 is a possible D gene (6 bases). The CDR3 has 15 amino acids. Trimming left V 1 base short and J 2 bases short, with 6 bases between. Per germline, CDR1 SGHVS and CDR2 FQNEAQ. The DNA for the CDR3 is TGTGCCAGCAGCTTAGGACAGGCTGGGGCCAACGTCCTGACTTTC. Translating it yields CASSLGQAGANVLTF.

This chain uses TRBV6-5 with TRBJ1-2; D is uncertain. Trimming cost V 2 bases and J 13 bases, with 11 bases left between them. The CDR3 sequence is 11 residues long. Per germline, CDR1 MNHEY and CDR2 SVGAGI. For the CDR3, the DNA is TGTGCCAGCAGTTACGGCCCGGCCGTCACCTTC. Protein product: CASSYGPAVTF.

The chain has TRBV6-6 and TRBJ2-6; D unresolved. Per the germline V gene, CDR1 is MNHNY and CDR2 is SVGAGI (reference sequence). This CDR3 spans 16 amino acids. V lost 0 bases and J 4 bases, leaving 10 bases between the germline ends. CDR3 DNA sequence: TGTGCCAGCAGTTACTCGGTAGGGTTCGGGGCCAACGTCCTGACTTTC. Amino acid sequence: CASSYSVGFGANVLTF.

The table lists this clonotype with a few counts. The chain carries TRBV18 and TRBJ2-7; 10 nucleotides line up with TRBD1. The germline V gene has CDR1 KGHSH and CDR2 LQKENI. The junction had 3 bases not matched to a gene; V was cut back by 6 bases and J by 1 base. The CDR3 is 14 amino acids. The CDR3 loop is CASSPGQGSYEQYF. In nucleotides, the CDR3 is TGTGCCAGCTCCCCGGGACAGGGGTCCTACGAGCAGTACTTC.

V is TRBV5-4 and J is TRBJ2-5; 7 nucleotides agree with TRBD2. The CDR3 has 15 amino acids. J gave up 4 bases and V 1 base, and 7 bases lay outside the gene matches. Germline V gives CDR1 SGHNT, CDR2 YYREEE (reference sequence). The CDR3 spells CASSLQSGAGETQYF. The CDR3 bases are TGTGCCAGCAGCTTGCAGAGCGGGGCCGGAGAGACCCAGTACTTC.

The J gene is TRBJ1-1, the V gene TRBV7-2, with D perhaps matching TRBD1 (5 bases). V dropped 5 bases and J dropped 1 base, with 14 bases sitting between them. CDR1 SGHTA and CDR2 FQGNSA come from the germline V gene. There are 15 residues in the CDR3. The CDR3 here is CASSQRGRENTEAFF. The CDR3 DNA is TGTGCCAGCAGCCAGCGGGGACGGGAGAACACTGAAGCTTTCTTT. Full variable domain (outside the CDR3, taken from reference TRBV7-2 and TRBJ1-1): GAGVSQSPSNKVTEKGKDVELRCDPISGHTALYWYRQSLGQGLEFLIYFQGNSAPDKSGLPSDRFSAERTGGSVSTLTIQRTQQEDSAVYLCASSQRGRENTEAFFGQGTRLTVV.

This clonotype is a singleton in its sample. The V and J genes are TRBV5-4 and TRBJ2-5, with D tentatively TRBD2 (5 bases). Germline V gene data show CDR1 as SGHNT and CDR2 as YYREEE (reference sequence). The length of the CDR3 is 14 residues. The germline V and J ends were trimmed by 4 bases and 5 bases, with 15 bases remaining between them. The CDR3 sequence is CASSPRRPGETQYF. CDR3 sequence (DNA): TGTGCCAGCAGCCCCCGAAGGCCGGGGGAGACCCAGTACTTC.

The chain is built from TRBV7-2 and TRBJ2-7; no firm D call. The germline CDR1 and CDR2 sequences are SGHTA and FQGNSA. Trimming shortened V by 5 bases and J by 4 bases, and 15 bases separated the two germline ends. This CDR3 is 14 amino acids long. CDR3 region: CASSPPGRWYEQYF. The DNA of the CDR3 is TGTGCCAGCAGCCCACCGGGCAGGTGGTACGAGCAGTACTTC.

V usage is TRBV7-6 and J usage is TRBJ1-5; D call uncertain. V was shortened by 4 bases and J by 9 bases, with 10 bases between the two germline ends. The CDR3 spans 12 residues. In germline, CDR1 is SGHVS, CDR2 FNYEAQ. The CDR3, as DNA: TGTGCCAGCAGCTCTGGGTTAGGGCCCCAGCATTTT. It translates to CASSSGLGPQHF.

This rearrangement joins TRBV3-1 to TRBJ1-5, with D possibly matching TRBD1 (5 bases). The CDR3 spans 12 residues. Germline CDR1 LGHDT, CDR2 YNNKEL (reference sequence). Deletions cut 5 bases from V and 5 bases from J, with 7 bases between. CDR3: CASSVRDQPQHF. The DNA for the CDR3 is TGTGCCAGCAGCGTCAGGGATCAGCCCCAGCATTTT.

The CDR3 sequence: CASRESGTLYGYTF. The CDR3 region has the DNA TGTGCCAGCAGAGAGAGCGGGACACTTTATGGCTACACCTTC. The gene calls are TRBV28 and TRBJ1-2; tentatively, D is TRBD1 (6 bases). Deletions cut 6 bases from V and 5 bases from J, with 16 bases between. Per germline, CDR1 MDHEN and CDR2 SYDVKM. This CDR3 has 14 amino acids.

The V and J genes are TRBV12-3 or TRBV12-4 and TRBJ2-7; D may be TRBD2 (5 bases). The germline V and J ends were trimmed by 5 bases and 3 bases, with 11 bases remaining between them. The CDR3 is 13 residues long. The CDR3 protein is CASSAEAGYEQYF. The CDR3 nucleotides read TGTGCCAGCAGTGCAGAGGCGGGCTACGAGCAGTACTTC.

The gene calls are TRBV4-1 and TRBJ2-1; TRBD2 might be the D (6 bases). CDR3 length: 16 residues. With 4 bases removed from V and 0 bases from J, the gap between germline ends came to 13 bases. Germline CDR1 is MGHRA and CDR2 is YSYEKL. In nucleotides, the CDR3 is TGCGCCAGCAGCCGATCGGGGGTCAGCTCCTACAATGAGCAGTTCTTC. Amino acids: CASSRSGVSSYNEQFF.

This chain connects TRBV12-3 or TRBV12-4 to TRBJ2-1; D may be TRBD1 or TRBD2 (5 bases each). Deletions cut 5 bases from V and 9 bases from J, with 23 bases between. The CDR3 sequence is 16 residues long. This CDR3 reads CASSLGTPGGLSEQFF. The DNA for the CDR3 is TGTGCCAGCAGTCTCGGGACCCCCGGAGGTCTTAGTGAGCAGTTCTTC.

This clonotype was counted a few times. The rearrangement links TRBV24-1 to TRBJ2-1; maybe TRBD1 (5 bases). The CDR3 loop spans 13 amino acids. CDR1 KGHDR and CDR2 SFDVKD come from the germline V gene. The V end was cut by 6 bases, the J end by 1 base, with 6 bases between. The CDR3 nucleotides are TGTGCCACCAGTAGGGGTTCCTACAATGAGCAGTTCTTC. This gives the protein CATSRGSYNEQFF.

V gene TRBV30 combines with J gene TRBJ1-2, with TRBD1 as a possible D gene (6 bases). With 5 bases removed from V and 9 bases from J, the gap between germline ends came to 19 bases. In germline, CDR1 is GTSNPN, CDR2 SVGIG (reference sequence). The CDR3 extends over 13 amino acids. CDR3 in amino acids: CAWAPGGLRSYTF. CDR3 coding DNA: TGTGCCTGGGCCCCCGGGGGCTTACGAAGCTACACCTTC. The full variable domain, rest sourced from reference TRBV30 and TRBJ1-2, is SQTIHQWPATLVQPVGSPLSLECTVEGTSNPNLYWYRQAAGRGLQLLFYSVGIGQISSEVPQNLSASRPQDRQFILSSKKLLLSDSGFYLCAWAPGGLRSYTFGSGTRLTVV.

The chain recombines TRBV12-3 or TRBV12-4 with TRBJ2-5; D assignment may be TRBD1 or TRBD2 (6 bases each). Trimming left V 6 bases short and J 5 bases short, with 19 bases between. The CDR3 is made up of 15 amino acids. In DNA, the CDR3 is TGTGCCAGCAGCCAGGGGTCTGCGGGATCGGAGACCCAGTACTTC. Its translation: CASSQGSAGSETQYF.

This chain links TRBV4-1 with TRBJ1-2; TRBD1 might be the D (6 bases). The germline V and J ends were trimmed by 4 bases and 8 bases, with 14 bases remaining between them. Germline values: CDR1 MGHRA, CDR2 YSYEKL. The CDR3 is 13 residues long. The CDR3 sequence is CASSPPGVEGYTF. The CDR3 bases are TGCGCCAGCAGCCCTCCAGGGGTAGAGGGCTACACCTTC.

The chain carries TRBV18 and TRBJ1-1; D gene uncertain. The length of the CDR3 is 14 residues. Between the trimmed V and J ends, which lost 4 bases and 3 bases, there was a span of 12 bases. The V gene's germline CDR1 is KGHSH and CDR2 LQKENI. This CDR3 reads CASSLPHQDTEAFF. In DNA, the CDR3 is TGTGCCAGCTCACTGCCACATCAGGACACTGAAGCTTTCTTT. The entire variable domain, with the rest obtained from reference TRBV18 and TRBJ1-1, is as follows: NAGVMQNPRHLVRRRGQEARLRCSPMKGHSHVYWYRQLPEEGLKFMVYLQKENIIDESGMPKERFSAEFPKEGPSILRIQQVVRGDSAAYFCASSLPHQDTEAFFGQGTRLTVV.

J is TRBJ2-7 and V is TRBV5-1, with 9 positions matching TRBD1. The junction had 3 bases not matched to a gene; V was cut back by 0 bases and J by 5 bases. The CDR3 totals 14 residues. CDR1 and CDR2 (germline): SGHRS, YFSETQ. This CDR3 is CASSLGDREHEQYF. The CDR3 DNA is TGCGCCAGCAGCTTGGGGGACAGGGAACACGAGCAGTACTTC.

The chain links TRBV13 to TRBJ1-1; D gene ambiguous. Trimming took off 8 bases at V and 1 base at J, with 14 bases between the two ends. This CDR3 region has 14 residues. The germline CDR1 and CDR2 sequences are PRHDT and FYEKMQ (reference sequence). The CDR3 reads CASDDFGENTEAFF. The CDR3 DNA reads TGTGCCAGCGATGACTTTGGCGAGAACACTGAAGCTTTCTTT.

The chain carries TRBV29-1 and TRBJ1-2, with TRBD1 as a possible D gene (5 bases). CDR3 length: 9 amino acids. The germline V gene has CDR1 SQVTM and CDR2 ANQGSEA. The V end was cut by 8 bases, the J end by 12 bases, with 13 bases between. The CDR3 DNA is TGCAGCCCGGGACGTTTGGACACCTTC. Translated, it gives CSPGRLDTF.

The CDR3 nucleotides read TGCAGCGTTAAGGGGGACCCCCCTAACTATGGCTACACCTTC. This gives the protein CSVKGDPPNYGYTF. The chain couples TRBV29-1 to TRBJ1-2; possible D gene TRBD1, 6 bases. This CDR3 is built from 14 residues. The germline gives CDR1 SQVTM, CDR2 ANQGSEA. Trimming removed 5 bases at V and 0 bases at J, with 13 bases between.

The chain links TRBV4-1 to TRBJ2-5; 10 bases are shared with TRBD2. V trimming: 3 bases; J trimming: 6 bases; junction bases outside the gene matches: 7. This CDR3 has 15 amino acids. The germline V gene has CDR1 MGHRA and CDR2 YSYEKL. CDR3 protein: CASSQGTSDVQTQYF. The CDR3 coding sequence is TGCGCCAGCAGCCAGGGGACTAGCGACGTGCAGACCCAGTACTTC.